What follows are 18 T cell receptor beta chains derived from one specimen sequenced in a study of blood T cell repertoires in COVID-19. Data came from immunoSEQ multiplex PCR; TCRdb stores just in-frame clones and leaves some out. The sample carries over 100,000 clones, approximately 78% recorded once. The source material was peripheral blood. Receptor source: a man aged 55 to 69 with active or convalescent COVID-19.

This clone was seen a few times. This chain uses TRBV10-2 with TRBJ2-1; tentatively, D is TRBD2 (5 bases). With 6 bases removed from V and 0 bases from J, the gap between germline ends came to 12 bases. This CDR3 is built from 15 residues. CDR1 and CDR2 (germline): WSHSY, SAAADI. CDR3 loop: CASRSRTSSYNEQFF. CDR3 nucleotides: TGCGCCAGCAGATCGAGAACTAGCTCCTACAATGAGCAGTTCTTC.

This clone was detected once. The chain carries TRBV3-1 (or the pseudogene TRBV3-2) and TRBJ2-5; the D is unclear. This CDR3 has 14 residues. Germline CDR1 and CDR2: LGHDT and YNNKEL (reference sequence). Trimming pared 1 base from V and 0 bases from J, leaving 6 bases between. The CDR3 loop reads CASSQVGYQETQYF. In DNA, the CDR3 is TGTGCCAGCAGCCAAGTGGGCTACCAAGAGACCCAGTACTTC.

The V and J genes are TRBV19 and TRBJ2-7; 10 bases line up with TRBD1. J gave up 5 bases and V 5 bases, and 6 bases lay outside the gene matches. This CDR3 is built from 14 residues. The germline V gene encodes CDR1 LNHDA and CDR2 SQIVND (reference sequence). The CDR3 DNA reads TGTGCCAGTAGTCCGGGACAGGGGATCGACGAGCAGTACTTC. Translated: CASSPGQGIDEQYF. The full variable domain, completed using reference TRBV19 and TRBJ2-7, is DGGITQSPKYLFRKEGQNVTLSCEQNLNHDAMYWYRQDPGQGLRLIYYSQIVNDFQKGDIAEGYSVSREKKESFPLTVTSAQKNPTAFYLCASSPGQGIDEQYFGPGTRLTVT.

The chain recombines TRBV11-2 with TRBJ2-1; D perhaps matches TRBD2 (6 bases). CDR1 SGHAT and CDR2 FQNNGV come from the germline V gene. The CDR3 runs 14 residues. The V end lost 0 bases, the J end lost 7 bases, and 10 bases lay between the germline ends. CDR3 sequence (DNA): TGTGCCAGCAGCTTAGAACCCGGGGGAAATGAGCAGTTCTTC. This translates into CASSLEPGGNEQFF. The full variable domain, completed using reference TRBV11-2 and TRBJ2-1, is EAGVAQSPRYKIIEKRQSVAFWCNPISGHATLYWYQQILGQGPKLLIQFQNNGVVDDSQLPKDRFSAERLKGVDSTLKIQPAKLEDSAVYLCASSLEPGGNEQFFGPGTRLTVL.

The chain joins TRBV4-1 to TRBJ2-7; D unclear. Trimming stripped 0 bases from V and 9 bases from J, with 18 bases between. Germline CDR1 and CDR2: MGHRA and YSYEKL. This CDR3 spans 15 amino acids. The CDR3 DNA is TGCGCCAGCAGCCAAGATCCCCAAGGAGTTTCTACGCAGTACGTC. Amino acid sequence: CASSQDPQGVSTQYV.

The chain carries TRBV20-1 and TRBJ2-1; D is uncertain. This CDR3 region has 11 residues. Germline V CDR1 and CDR2: DFQATT, SNEGSKA (reference sequence). Between the trimmed V and J ends, which lost 5 bases and 5 bases, there was a span of 7 bases. The CDR3 spells CSASRNNEQFF. CDR3 DNA sequence: TGCAGTGCTTCGCGTAACAATGAGCAGTTCTTC.

The gene calls are TRBV11-3 and TRBJ2-3; perhaps TRBD2 as D (6 bases). This CDR3 comprises 14 residues. CDR1 is SGHNT and CDR2 is YENEEA in the germline V gene. V lost 5 bases to trimming and J lost 0 bases, with 9 bases between them. The CDR3 DNA follows: TGTGCCAGCAGCCGAAGCGGGAGCACAGATACGCAGTATTTT. It yields the protein CASSRSGSTDTQYF.

The J gene is TRBJ2-5, the V gene TRBV18; D possibly corresponds to TRBD2 (5 bases). Germline V gene sequence: CDR1 KGHSH, CDR2 LQKENI. Trimming stripped 2 bases from V and 4 bases from J, with 8 bases between. The length of the CDR3 is 13 residues. CDR3 DNA sequence: TGTGCCAGCTCACCAGGACTCGGAGAGACCCAGTACTTC. It translates to CASSPGLGETQYF.

The chain links TRBV5-8 to TRBJ2-1; maybe TRBD2 (5 bases). Germline lookup yields CDR1 SGHTS and CDR2 YDEGEE. CDR3 length: 12 amino acids. The V gene lost 0 bases and the J gene lost 9 bases, with 7 bases spanning the gap. Here the CDR3 DNA reads TGTGCCAGCAGCTTGGAAGGGAGTGAGCAGTTCTTC. Amino acids: CASSLEGSEQFF.

V gene TRBV7-2 combines with J gene TRBJ1-6, with unresolved D. The V end lost 5 bases, the J end lost 3 bases, and 8 bases lay between the germline ends. This CDR3 contains 14 residues. Germline CDR1 is SGHTA and CDR2 is FQGNSA. The CDR3 DNA reads TGTGCCAGCAGCGCCCAGTACTATAATTCACCCCTCCACTTT. Translating it yields CASSAQYYNSPLHF.

The chain carries TRBV7-8 and TRBJ1-5; D uncertain. Germline V gene data show CDR1 as SGHVS and CDR2 as FQNEAQ. Trimming cost V 5 bases and J 7 bases, with 12 bases left between them. The CDR3 extends over 13 amino acids. The CDR3 here is CASSLSSSQPQHF. As DNA, the CDR3 is TGTGCCAGCAGCCTTAGCAGCAGCCAGCCCCAGCATTTT.

The V and J genes are TRBV5-1 and TRBJ2-5; 7 bases match TRBD1. This CDR3 region has 14 residues. J gave up 5 bases and V 4 bases, and 8 bases lay outside the gene matches. Germline V gene sequence: CDR1 SGHRS, CDR2 YFSETQ. The CDR3 sequence is CASSQKQGLETQYF. The CDR3 DNA sequence: TGCGCCAGCAGCCAGAAACAGGGGCTGGAGACCCAGTACTTC.

The chain has TRBV3-1 (or the pseudogene TRBV3-2) and TRBJ1-1; 11 bases are shared with TRBD1. V shed 2 bases and J 0 bases; nucleotides not matched to a gene: 5. Per germline, CDR1 LGHDT and CDR2 YNNKEL (reference sequence). The CDR3 consists of 17 residues. CDR3 sequence (DNA): TGTGCCAGCAGCCAACGGACAGGGGGCGTAATGAACACTGAAGCTTTCTTT. Translating gives CASSQRTGGVMNTEAFF.

The CDR3 DNA follows: TGTGCCAGCAGCCTTAGTCGAACGGGAGGGGGGGAGACCCAGTACTTC. This gives the protein CASSLSRTGGGETQYF. The chain combines TRBV7-6 with TRBJ2-5, with 8 bases identical to TRBD2. The V gene's germline CDR1 is SGHVS and CDR2 FNYEAQ. J was trimmed by 5 bases and V by 5 bases; bases with no gene match: 13. The CDR3 contains 16 residues.

The genes are TRBV5-1 and TRBJ2-1; no clear D gene. Germline V gene data show CDR1 as SGHRS and CDR2 as YFSETQ. The CDR3 runs 15 residues. Deletions cut 0 bases from V and 0 bases from J, with 7 bases between. CDR3 protein: CASSLGQGSYNEQFF. The DNA for the CDR3 is TGCGCCAGCAGCTTGGGACAAGGCTCCTACAATGAGCAGTTCTTC.

This clone came up once. The rearrangement uses TRBV5-1 and TRBJ2-5; 7 bases align to TRBD2. This CDR3 region has 16 residues. Trimming took 4 bases from V and 4 from J; bases not matched to a gene: 13. CDR1 and CDR2 (germline): SGHRS, YFSETQ. The CDR3, as DNA: TGCGCCAGCAGCCCCCCTCGGGGGGTTGAGGGAGAGACCCAGTACTTC. Protein product: CASSPPRGVEGETQYF.

The CDR3 nucleotides read TGTGCCACCAGCGATGGGGACTCGACCTACGAGCAGTACGTC. Its translation is CATSDGDSTYEQYV. The chain carries TRBV15 and TRBJ2-7, with D possibly matching TRBD2 (6 bases). This CDR3 has 14 residues. Germline V gene data show CDR1 as LNHNV and CDR2 as YYDKDF (reference sequence). Trimming took 5 bases from V and 2 from J, leaving 13 bases between them.

There are a few counts of this clone. The J gene is TRBJ2-2, the V gene TRBV5-4, with 9 bases lining up with TRBD1. The V gene end was trimmed by 3 bases and the J gene end by 0 bases; junction bases not matched to a gene: 0. The CDR3 loop spans 15 amino acids. CDR1 is SGHNT and CDR2 is YYREEE in the germline V gene (reference sequence). As DNA, the CDR3 is TGTGCCAGCAGCTGGGACAGGGCGAACACCGGGGAGCTGTTTTTT. Translating it yields CASSWDRANTGELFF.